This TCR beta chain was obtained from a study of T cells after posttransplantation cyclophosphamide. Many counts were recorded for this clone. The data were produced by immunoSEQ multiplex PCR, yet TCRdb's version contains in-frame clones alone and is incomplete. The sample is made up of about 10,000 clones, none counted only once. Treatment was busulfan-fludarabine conditioning, a marrow graft, and cyclophosphamide on days +3 and +4. The V and J ends lost 4 bases and 4 bases respectively, with 10 bases between them. The CDR3 is 13 residues long. The germline gives CDR1 SGHTA, CDR2 FQGNSA. The TCR originated in a female patient aged 35-55 years who received an allogeneic stem cell transplant from a related donor, was CMV-positive, and had no GVHD. Some of these T cells may belong to the graft donor. The chain has TRBV7-2 and TRBJ1-2; weak D call: TRBD1 (5 bases). This specimen consisted of PBMCs, obtained after allogeneic stem cell transplant with posttransplant cyclophosphamide. The CDR3 nucleotides read TGTGCCAGCAGCTCCGGCGGGGGCTATGGCTACACCTTC. Its protein is CASSSGGGYGYTF.